This T cell receptor beta chain comes out of a study of cytomegalovirus exposure and HLA in healthy donors. Study details: Early released data comprised 80 million to 100 million unique TCRs from HLA-typed donors. Broader study findings: Common viral pathogens (according to a later analysis) appeared linked to several of the most significant clusters. In a later analysis, specific HLA alleles were associated with about 18,000 TCR beta sequences at a 0.05 false discovery rate. As confirmed in vitro, three CMV-associated chains were specific for CMV antigens.

Notes on this clone: Antigen: not known.

J was trimmed by 3 bases and V by 5 bases; bases with no gene match: 3. CDR3 length: 14 amino acids. The germline gives CDR1 SGHVS, CDR2 FQNEAQ. 60 Vbeta and 13 Jbeta primers were used in PCR. Measured with immunoSEQ multiplex PCR; TCRdb has only the in-frame clones, and not every one. Among approximately 60,000 clones listed, roughly 84% were seen once. This clonotype originated in a young man in good health and CMV-seronegative. The chain joins TRBV7-8 to TRBJ2-1; TRBD1 agrees at 8 bases. Sequenced: PBMCs. The CDR3 DNA sequence: TGTGCCAGCAGCACGGACAGGGTCTACAATGAGCAGTTCTTC. Translating it yields CASSTDRVYNEQFF. The full variable domain, its missing parts supplied by reference TRBV7-8 and TRBJ2-1, is GAGVSQSPRYKVAKRGQDVALRCDPISGHVSLFWYQQALGQGPEFLTYFQNEAQLDKSGLPSDRFFAERPEGSVSTLKIQRTQQEDSAVYLCASSTDRVYNEQFFGPGTRLTVL.